This passage covers 4 T cell receptor beta chains from one sample sequenced in a study of cytomegalovirus exposure and HLA in healthy donors. Primers for the PCR totalled 60 Vbeta and 13 Jbeta. The repertoire was sequenced with immunoSEQ multiplex PCR; TCRdb's copy has only in-frame clones and lacks some. The sample has more than 95,000 clones; about three quarters are singletons. Specimen: PBMCs. These receptors came from a woman under 30 in good health and CMV-seropositive.

This clone was seen once. This chain joins TRBV2 and TRBJ1-1; D gene uncertain. V was trimmed by 2 bases and J by 7 bases, leaving 11 bases between them. The CDR3 loop spans 13 amino acids. Germline-derived CDR1 and CDR2 are SNHLY and FYNNEI. CDR3: CASSETGFFEAFF. The CDR3 bases are TGTGCCAGCAGTGAAACGGGGTTTTTTGAAGCTTTCTTT.

The chain combines TRBV15 with TRBJ1-4; TRBD1 might be the D (6 bases). The germline gives CDR1 LNHNV, CDR2 YYDKDF (reference sequence). The ends were cut back, 0 bases at V and 5 bases at J, with 13 bases in the middle. The CDR3 sequence is 16 residues long. CDR3 sequence reads: CATSRERPGANEKLFF. The CDR3 nucleotides read TGTGCCACCAGCAGAGAGCGCCCAGGGGCGAATGAAAAACTGTTTTTT.

The table lists this clone with a count of one. Here the CDR3 reads CAWNKPGRGTEAFF. The DNA for the CDR3 is TGTGCCTGGAACAAACCGGGGAGGGGCACTGAAGCTTTCTTT. This chain uses TRBV30 with TRBJ1-1, with D possibly being TRBD1 (5 bases). This CDR3 region has 14 residues. The germline V gene has CDR1 GTSNPN and CDR2 SVGIG (reference sequence). V dropped 4 bases and J dropped 4 bases, with 16 bases sitting between them.

This clone was found once. The chain couples TRBV6-5 to TRBJ1-2; D is perhaps TRBD1 (5 bases). Looked up from germline, CDR1 is MNHEY and CDR2 is SVGAGI. Trimming took off 8 bases at V and 5 bases at J, with 12 bases between the two ends. This CDR3 has 12 amino acids. The CDR3 region has the DNA TGTGCCAGCGGCAGGGTTGGATATGGCTACACCTTC. Its translation: CASGRVGYGYTF.